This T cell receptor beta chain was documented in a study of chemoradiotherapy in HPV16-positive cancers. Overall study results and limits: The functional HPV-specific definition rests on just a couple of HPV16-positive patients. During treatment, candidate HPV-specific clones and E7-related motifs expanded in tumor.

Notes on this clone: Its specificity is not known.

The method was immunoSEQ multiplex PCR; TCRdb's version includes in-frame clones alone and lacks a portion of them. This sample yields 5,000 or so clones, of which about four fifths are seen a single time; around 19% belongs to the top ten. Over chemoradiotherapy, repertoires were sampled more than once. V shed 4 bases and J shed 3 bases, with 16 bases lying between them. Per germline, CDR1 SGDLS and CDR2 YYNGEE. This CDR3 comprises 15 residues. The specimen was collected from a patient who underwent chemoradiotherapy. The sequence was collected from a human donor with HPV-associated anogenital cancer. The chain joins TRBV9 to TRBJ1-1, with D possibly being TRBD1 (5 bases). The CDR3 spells CASSLNRDGDTEAFF. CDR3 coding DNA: TGTGCCAGCAGCTTGAACCGGGACGGAGACACTGAAGCTTTCTTT.